This T cell receptor (beta chain) was identified during a study of blood T cell repertoires in COVID-19. Study-level information: The origin of the acute and convalescent COVID-19 samples was the United States, Italy and Spain. PBMCs, B-cell-depleted T cells, or T cells provided the cDNA or gDNA that made up the material.

This CDR3 region has 14 residues. The V end lost 3 bases, the J end lost 1 base, and 10 bases lay between the germline ends. The V gene's germline CDR1 is SGHNT and CDR2 YYREEE (reference sequence). Authors' processing steps: How many nucleated cells were present was estimated from reference gene primer amplification. Clones were sequenced by immunoSEQ multiplex PCR, and TCRdb holds only the in-frame ones, with some missing. The V and J calls and clone size come from that table; D and trimming were worked out from the DNA. Here the sample spans some 140,000 clones, about 86% being singletons. The sequencing sample was made of peripheral blood. The clonotype was recovered from a woman aged 50 to 60 who had recovered from COVID-19. The J gene is TRBJ2-5, the V gene TRBV5-4; a weak D match, TRBD2 (5 bases). The CDR3, as DNA: TGTGCCAGCAGCTGGCGGGCAGGCCAAGAGACCCAGTACTTC. Translation: CASSWRAGQETQYF.